A selection of T cell receptor beta chains follows, all from one sample in a study of T-cell reconstitution after alpha-beta-depleted transplantation in children. TCRdb processed the PCR reads anew with MiXCR; each CDR3 protein has one entry. The sample has 500,000 or so distinct CDR3 sequences, roughly 33% seen once. The specimen comprised PBMCs from the stem cell graft donor, sampled from the stem cell graft. Source of these receptors: a human donor who donated a stem cell graft to a child with aplastic anemia. Both conserved end residues are part of each CDR3. Each record gives: CDR3 length, V gene, CDR3 protein.

length: 14; V: TRBV29-1; CDR3: CSVRGTTSTDTQYF
length: 18; V: TRBV7-6; CDR3: CASTTWTSGRGGADTQYF
length: 12; V: TRBV12-3/TRBV12-4; CDR3: CASSLQIAEAFF
length: 15; V: TRBV7-6; CDR3: CASSFRSDNTGELFF
length: 14; V: TRBV5-1; CDR3: CASSRDYRTDTQYF
length: 13; V: TRBV18; CDR3: CASSPASRTEAFF
length: 14; V: TRBV11-3; CDR3: CASSPRPQGGEQFF
length: 16; V: TRBV6-1; CDR3: CASSDPSRTGNQPQHF
length: 13; V: TRBV20-1; CDR3: CSARRGVNQPQHF
length: 15; V: TRBV7-9; CDR3: CASSLVWSPLNEQFF
length: 16; V: TRBV27; CDR3: CASSLGPPNSNQPQHF
length: 15; V: TRBV19; CDR3: CASSSHQGVYNEQFF
length: 16; V: TRBV10-3; CDR3: CAISDPVGQGFHGYTF
length: 15; V: TRBV5-1; CDR3: CASSPGQSSTDTQYF
length: 14; V: TRBV7-2; CDR3: CASSSGQGPRPQHF
length: 15; V: TRBV9; CDR3: CASSVDQRKRETQYF
length: 16; V: TRBV4-3; CDR3: CASSQDRSGSGDEQFF
length: 15; V: TRBV5-1; CDR3: CASSGGGSYNSPLHF
length: 15; V: TRBV9; CDR3: CASSGTGISNTEAFF
length: 13; V: TRBV19; CDR3: CASGSRTTDTQYF
length: 16; V: TRBV7-9; CDR3: CASSLSGDRVYQPQHF
length: 20; V: TRBV29-1; CDR3: CSVEWPGGRGLGAARYEQYF
length: 13; V: TRBV7-9; CDR3: CASSSYNTDTQYF
length: 18; V: TRBV20-1; CDR3: CSAQVGLAGVLSYNEQFF
length: 15; V: TRBV12-3/TRBV12-4; CDR3: CASSFLGTASSEAFF
length: 16; V: TRBV20-1; CDR3: CSARDNFSQVDTEAFF
length: 15; V: TRBV20-1; CDR3: CSAPESDRVNTEAFF
length: 17; V: TRBV12-3/TRBV12-4; CDR3: CASSPQLPESNTGELFF
length: 15; V: TRBV29-1; CDR3: CSVGTSGRAWETQYF
length: 15; V: TRBV5-4; CDR3: CASSLEAGGPREQYF
length: 13; V: TRBV30; CDR3: CAWSRQGAGGYTF
length: 19; V: TRBV28; CDR3: CASSTIVAGAFSGANVLTF
length: 12; V: TRBV27; CDR3: CASSLPGTKQFF
length: 17; V: TRBV4-3; CDR3: CASSQDLAGISTDTQYF
length: 14; V: TRBV6-5; CDR3: CASSYEGTLDEQFF